This T cell receptor beta chain came from a study of somatic mutations in cytotoxic T cells in rheumatoid arthritis. Whole-study context: At nearly 100% purity, some V beta antibody-stained T-cell populations were flow-sorted, and these included V beta1+ cells that were sequenced for TCRB.

Assay: immunoSEQ multiplex PCR; the TCRdb copy retains only in-frame clones and omits some. The sample has about 30,000 clones; 82% are singletons. Details on this clone: The antigen is undetermined.

Flow cytometry served to check the purity of CD4+ and CD8+ cells, which were isolated by positive magnetic bead selection. Findings and limits, study-wide: Rheumatoid arthritis patients showed CD8+ clonality increasing with age, unlike healthy controls.

Sequenced input: CD8+ T cells sorted from blood. This TCR derives from an adult with rheumatoid arthritis.

DNA of the CDR3: TGTGCCATCAGTGAGGCGGGGGACAGGGACTCCCCGACCCAGTACTTC. As protein: CAISEAGDRDSPTQYF. The J gene is TRBJ2-5, the V gene TRBV10-3; the match to TRBD1 covers 9 bases. The V and J ends lost 2 bases and 7 bases, in that order; junction bases with no gene match: 11. The CDR3 covers 16 residues. Germline CDR1 reads ENHRY; CDR2 reads SYGVKD.